This entry features one T cell receptor beta chain sequence. There is no known antigen for this receptor. One base away there is no much larger clone; base qualities are not given. This record comes from a study of CD8 T cells in Susac syndrome (dated by TCRdb to the late 2010s). Describing the broader study: Repertoire sequencing was used to test whether CD8+ T cell activation and differentiation in Susac syndrome was antigen driven. CD8+ T cell repertoire clonality was compared between fewer than 13 healthy donors, around 14 Susac syndrome patients and roughly 15 multiple sclerosis patients.

Peripheral blood CD8+ and CD4+ T cells from healthy donors, Susac syndrome patients and multiple sclerosis patients were profiled using high-throughput TCR beta sequencing. Treatment-naive patients with stable or active relapsing-remitting disease fulfilling revised McDonald criteria were used as multiple sclerosis controls. CD8+ TEMRA cells were enriched by FACS, while bulk CD8+ and CD4+ T cells were purified by magnetic negative isolation. Blood was collected in EDTA tubes and processed within 24 hours, with PBMCs isolated through density gradient centrifugation. PBMCs intended for TCR sequencing were cryopreserved in liquid nitrogen and thawed later in a water bath at 37 degrees C. A purity of at least 90% was achieved for sorted or isolated CD4+, CD8+ and CD8+ TEMRA cells. RNA was extracted using the RNeasy kit, and about 0.45 to 1 ug of the RNA was reverse transcribed with random hexamers. The immunoSEQ multiplex PCR assay, covering 54 Vbeta and 13 Jbeta segments, was used to amplify TCR beta CDR3 regions. Bias from PCR amplification was corrected by using a synthetic template baseline for primer optimization and for computational correction. Processing in the source paper ran as follows. Only productive sequences were kept, with reads annotated to V, D and J genes according to IMGT and analyzed in immunoSEQ Analyzer. Clonality was computed as one minus Shannon entropy normalized by log2 of the number of productive unique sequences. For each patient and control, public and private clones were evaluated within the 100 most prevalent clones. A clone was defined as Susac-specific if it was absent from the healthy and MS cohorts, from over a thousand published viral clones and from other ImmuneACCESS disease sequences. TCRdb reanalyzed the raw reads on its own, using fastp at Q25 for trimming and MiXCR for clone calling, and kept in-frame beta chains. When rows share a CDR3 protein, they turn into one entry using the most common DNA and genes. The V and J calls were determined by TCRdb, not by the authors. In this sample the table shows a few hundred thousand distinct CDR3 sequences, about 94% of which occur a single time. Of the sample, roughly 0.13% falls within the top ten clones.

General findings and caveats noted by the study authors: The study acknowledged that relatively few individuals were included in the TCR sequencing and HLA analysis.

This clonotype was obtained from a human donor with multiple sclerosis. What was sequenced was CD8+ T cells from PBMCs.

The DNA is TGTGCCAGTGCCCGGGACTTCTTCCAAGAGACCCAGTACTTC. Its amino acids are CASARDFFQETQYF. The chain is encoded by TRBV19 joined to TRBJ2-5; 6 matching bases give a weak D call of TRBD2. V is shortened by 8 bases, J by 1 base, and the region joining them spans 14 bases. Taken from cysteine to phenylalanine, the CDR3 has 14 residues. The kept DNA is CDR3 alone, 42 bases in frame from the first base. The CDR1 and CDR2 encoded by the germline V gene (reference sequence) are LNHDA and SQIVND.